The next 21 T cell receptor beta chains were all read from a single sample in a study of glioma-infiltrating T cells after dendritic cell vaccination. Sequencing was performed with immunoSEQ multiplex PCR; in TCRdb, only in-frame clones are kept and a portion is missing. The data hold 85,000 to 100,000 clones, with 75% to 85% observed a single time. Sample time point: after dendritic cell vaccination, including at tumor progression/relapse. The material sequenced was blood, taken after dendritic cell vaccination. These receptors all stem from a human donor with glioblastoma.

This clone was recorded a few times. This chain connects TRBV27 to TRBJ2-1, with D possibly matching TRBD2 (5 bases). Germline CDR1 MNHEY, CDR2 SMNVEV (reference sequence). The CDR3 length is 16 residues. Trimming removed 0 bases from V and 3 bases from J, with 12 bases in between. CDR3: CASSLSAGPLYNEQFF. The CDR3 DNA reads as TGTGCCAGCAGTTTATCGGCGGGTCCCCTCTACAATGAGCAGTTCTTC.

The CDR3 here is CASARYGAGANVLTF. DNA of the CDR3: TGTGCCAGCGCCCGGTACGGGGCTGGGGCCAACGTCCTGACTTTC. The chain uses TRBV7-3 and TRBJ2-6; D perhaps matches TRBD2 (5 bases). V was shortened by 8 bases and J by 2 bases, with 13 bases between the two germline ends. The CDR3 has 15 residues. Germline V gives CDR1 SGHTA, CDR2 FQGTGA.

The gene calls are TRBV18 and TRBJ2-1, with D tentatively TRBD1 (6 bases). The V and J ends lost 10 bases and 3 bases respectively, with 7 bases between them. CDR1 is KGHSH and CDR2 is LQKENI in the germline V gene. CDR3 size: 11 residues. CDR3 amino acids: CATQGYNEQFF. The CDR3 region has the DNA TGTGCCACACAGGGCTACAATGAGCAGTTCTTC.

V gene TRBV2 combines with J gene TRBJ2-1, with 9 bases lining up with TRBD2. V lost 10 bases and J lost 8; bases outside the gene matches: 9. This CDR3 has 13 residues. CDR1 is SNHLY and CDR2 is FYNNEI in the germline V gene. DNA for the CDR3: TGTGCCACCCCGGGACTAGCCTTGGATGAGCAGTTCTTC. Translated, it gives CATPGLALDEQFF.

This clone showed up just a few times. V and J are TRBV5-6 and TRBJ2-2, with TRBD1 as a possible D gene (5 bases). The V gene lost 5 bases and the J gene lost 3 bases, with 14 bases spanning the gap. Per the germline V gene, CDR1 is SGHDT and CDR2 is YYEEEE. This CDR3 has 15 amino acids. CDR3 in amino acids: CASSPDSRYTGELFF. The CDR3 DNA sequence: TGTGCCAGCAGTCCAGACAGCCGCTACACCGGGGAGCTGTTTTTT. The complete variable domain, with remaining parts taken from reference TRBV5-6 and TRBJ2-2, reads DAGVTQSPTHLIKTRGQQVTLRCSPKSGHDTVSWYQQALGQGPQFIFQYYEEEERQRGNFPDRFSGHQFPNYSSELNVNALLLGDSALYLCASSPDSRYTGELFFGEGSRLTVL.

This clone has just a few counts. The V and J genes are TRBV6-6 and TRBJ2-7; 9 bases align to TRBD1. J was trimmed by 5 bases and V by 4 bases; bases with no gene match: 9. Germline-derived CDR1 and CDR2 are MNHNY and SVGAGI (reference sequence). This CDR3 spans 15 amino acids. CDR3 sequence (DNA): TGTGCCAGCAGTTCCCGGGACAGGGTGACCGACGAGCAGTACGTC. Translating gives CASSSRDRVTDEQYV.

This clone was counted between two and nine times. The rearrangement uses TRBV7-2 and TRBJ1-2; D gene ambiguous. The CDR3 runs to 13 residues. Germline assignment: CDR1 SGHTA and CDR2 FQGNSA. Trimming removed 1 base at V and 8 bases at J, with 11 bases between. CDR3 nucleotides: TGTGCCAGCAGCTTAGGGCGGGTTGAGGGCTACACCTTC. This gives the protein CASSLGRVEGYTF.

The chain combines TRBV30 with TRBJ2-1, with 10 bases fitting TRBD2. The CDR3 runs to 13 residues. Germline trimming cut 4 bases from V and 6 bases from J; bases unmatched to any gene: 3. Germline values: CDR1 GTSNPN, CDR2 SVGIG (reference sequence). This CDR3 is CAWTSGSVNEQFF. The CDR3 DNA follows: TGTGCCTGGACTAGCGGGAGTGTCAATGAGCAGTTCTTC. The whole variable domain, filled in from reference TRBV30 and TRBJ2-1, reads SQTIHQWPATLVQPVGSPLSLECTVEGTSNPNLYWYRQAAGRGLQLLFYSVGIGQISSEVPQNLSASRPQDRQFILSSKKLLLSDSGFYLCAWTSGSVNEQFFGPGTRLTVL.

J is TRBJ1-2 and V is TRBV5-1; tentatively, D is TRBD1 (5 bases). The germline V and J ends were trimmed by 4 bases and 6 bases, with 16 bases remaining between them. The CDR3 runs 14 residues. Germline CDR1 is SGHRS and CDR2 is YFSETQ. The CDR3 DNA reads TGCGCCAGCAGCCCCCTGGGGGGGGTTCATGGCTACACCTTC. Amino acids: CASSPLGGVHGYTF.

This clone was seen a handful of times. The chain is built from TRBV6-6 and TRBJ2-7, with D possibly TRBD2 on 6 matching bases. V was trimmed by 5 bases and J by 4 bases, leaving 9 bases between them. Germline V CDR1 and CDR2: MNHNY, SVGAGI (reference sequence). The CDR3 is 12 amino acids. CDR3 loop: CASSPGTYEQYF. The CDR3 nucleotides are TGTGCCAGCAGTCCCGGGACTTACGAGCAGTACTTC.

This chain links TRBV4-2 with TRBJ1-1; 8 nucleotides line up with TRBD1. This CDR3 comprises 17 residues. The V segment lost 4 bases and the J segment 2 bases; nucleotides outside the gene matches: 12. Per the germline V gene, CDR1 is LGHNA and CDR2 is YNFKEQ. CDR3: CASSRGQGQTPNTEAFF. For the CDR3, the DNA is TGTGCCAGCAGCCGCGGACAGGGCCAAACTCCCAACACTGAAGCTTTCTTT.

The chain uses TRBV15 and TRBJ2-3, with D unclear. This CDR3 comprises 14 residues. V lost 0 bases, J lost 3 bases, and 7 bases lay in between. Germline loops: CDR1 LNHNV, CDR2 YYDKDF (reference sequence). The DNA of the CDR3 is TGTGCCACCAGCAGAGAAGCGTCAACAGATACGCAGTATTTT. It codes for CATSREASTDTQYF.

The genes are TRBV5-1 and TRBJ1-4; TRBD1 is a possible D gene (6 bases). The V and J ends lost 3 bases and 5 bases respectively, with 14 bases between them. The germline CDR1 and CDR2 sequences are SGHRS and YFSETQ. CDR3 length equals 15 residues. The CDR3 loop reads CASSYSGVRNEKLFF. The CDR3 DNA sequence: TGCGCCAGCAGCTATTCAGGGGTACGGAATGAAAAACTGTTTTTT.

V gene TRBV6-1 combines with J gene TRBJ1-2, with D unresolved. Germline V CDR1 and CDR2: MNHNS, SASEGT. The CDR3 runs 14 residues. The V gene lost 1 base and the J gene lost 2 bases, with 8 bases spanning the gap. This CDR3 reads CASSEGPTNYGYTF. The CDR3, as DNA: TGTGCCAGCAGTGAAGGGCCAACGAACTATGGCTACACCTTC.

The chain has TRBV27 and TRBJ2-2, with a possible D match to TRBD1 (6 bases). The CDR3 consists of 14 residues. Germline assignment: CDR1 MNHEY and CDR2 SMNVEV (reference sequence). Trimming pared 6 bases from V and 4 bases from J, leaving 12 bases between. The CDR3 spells CASRWQGFTGELFF. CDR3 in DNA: TGTGCCAGCAGATGGCAGGGGTTCACCGGGGAGCTGTTTTTT.

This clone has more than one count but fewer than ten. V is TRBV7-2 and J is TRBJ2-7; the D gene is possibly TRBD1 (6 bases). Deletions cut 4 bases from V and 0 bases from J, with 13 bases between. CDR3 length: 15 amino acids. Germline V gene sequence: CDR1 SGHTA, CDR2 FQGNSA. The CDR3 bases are TGTGCCAGCAGCTACCGACAGGACCTCTCCTACGAGCAGTACTTC. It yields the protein CASSYRQDLSYEQYF.

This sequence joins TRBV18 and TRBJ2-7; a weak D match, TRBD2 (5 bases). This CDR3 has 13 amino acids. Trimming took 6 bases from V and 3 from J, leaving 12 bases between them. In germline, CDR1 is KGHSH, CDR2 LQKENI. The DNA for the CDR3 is TGTGCCAGCTCTCTAACGGGGATCTACGAGCAGTACGTC. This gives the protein CASSLTGIYEQYV.

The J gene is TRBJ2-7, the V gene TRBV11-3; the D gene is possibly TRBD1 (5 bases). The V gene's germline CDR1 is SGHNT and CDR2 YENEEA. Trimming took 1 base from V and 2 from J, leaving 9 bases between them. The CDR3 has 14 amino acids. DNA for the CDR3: TGTGCCAGCAGCTTAGGGGGCGGAACCTACGAGCAGTACTTC. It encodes CASSLGGGTYEQYF.

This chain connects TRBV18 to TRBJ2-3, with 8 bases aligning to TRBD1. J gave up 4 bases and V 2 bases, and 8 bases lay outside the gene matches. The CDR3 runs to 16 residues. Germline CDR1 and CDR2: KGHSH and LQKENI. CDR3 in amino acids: CASSPLGAGGADTQYF. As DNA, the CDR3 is TGTGCCAGCTCACCATTGGGCGCAGGGGGCGCAGATACGCAGTATTTT.

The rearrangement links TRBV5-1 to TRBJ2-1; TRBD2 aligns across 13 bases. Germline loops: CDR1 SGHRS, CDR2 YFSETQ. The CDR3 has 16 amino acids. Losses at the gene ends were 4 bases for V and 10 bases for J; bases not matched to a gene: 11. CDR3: CASSRGLAGPQVEQFF. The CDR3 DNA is TGCGCCAGCAGCCGGGGACTAGCGGGACCTCAAGTGGAGCAGTTCTTC.

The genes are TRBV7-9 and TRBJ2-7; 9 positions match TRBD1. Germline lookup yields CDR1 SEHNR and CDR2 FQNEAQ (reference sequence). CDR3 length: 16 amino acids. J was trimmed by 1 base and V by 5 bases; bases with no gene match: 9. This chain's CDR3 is CASSTSDRGPSYEQYF. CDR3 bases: TGTGCCAGCAGCACCTCGGACAGGGGCCCATCCTACGAGCAGTACTTC.